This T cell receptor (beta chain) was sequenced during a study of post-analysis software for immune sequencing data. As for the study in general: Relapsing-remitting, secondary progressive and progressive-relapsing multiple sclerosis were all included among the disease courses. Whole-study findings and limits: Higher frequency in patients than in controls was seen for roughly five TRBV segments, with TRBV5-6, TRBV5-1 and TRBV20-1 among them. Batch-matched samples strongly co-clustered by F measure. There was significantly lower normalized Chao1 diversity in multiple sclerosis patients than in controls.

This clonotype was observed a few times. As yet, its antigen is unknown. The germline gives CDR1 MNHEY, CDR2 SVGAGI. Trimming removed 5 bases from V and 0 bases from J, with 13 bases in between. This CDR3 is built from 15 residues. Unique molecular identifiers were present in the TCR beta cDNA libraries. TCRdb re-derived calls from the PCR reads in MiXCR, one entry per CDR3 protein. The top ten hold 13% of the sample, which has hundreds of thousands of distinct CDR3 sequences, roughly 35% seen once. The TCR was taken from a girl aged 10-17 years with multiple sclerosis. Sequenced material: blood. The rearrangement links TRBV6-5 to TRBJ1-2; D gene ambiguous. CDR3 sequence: CASSHGPVTNYGYTF. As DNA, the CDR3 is TGTGCCAGCAGTCACGGGCCGGTGACTAACTATGGCTACACCTTC.